These T cell receptor beta chains were read from a single sample in a study of blood T cell repertoires in COVID-19. Profiled with immunoSEQ multiplex PCR; TCRdb holds only in-frame clones, not every one. Among about 200,000 clones listed, roughly 82% were seen once. The material sequenced was peripheral blood. The receptor set was obtained from a human donor in a cohort sampled during active COVID-19. Both conserved end residues are part of each CDR3. Fields, in order: clone size, V gene, J gene, CDR3 protein. Size values are once, few and many counts, or a class for expanded clones, and some rows have none.

.,TRBV6-5,TRBJ2-3,CASSMTPTDTQYF
.,TRBV7-9,TRBJ2-3,CASSLPRTGGADTQYF
.,TRBV19,TRBJ1-5,CASSSGRAGSNQPQHF
.,TRBV10-1,TRBJ2-2,CASSERFGLAGGTGELFF
once,TRBV30,TRBJ2-1,CAWSVLSSGEQFF
.,TRBV15,TRBJ2-7,CATSRMALGVAGEQYF
.,TRBV5-4,TRBJ2-3,CASSQRTSAWVQDTQYF
.,TRBV6-5,TRBJ1-1,CASSYSTGYTEAFF
.,TRBV5-1,TRBJ2-2,CASSFAGGTGELFF
.,TRBV4-1,TRBJ2-3,CASSQEQIITDTQYF
.,TRBV2,TRBJ2-1,CASSPTRNEQFF
once,TRBV5-6,TRBJ2-7,CASSQLAGVYEQYF
.,TRBV7-2,TRBJ2-7,CASSLLAGNEQYF
.,TRBV28,TRBJ1-2,CASSDQQIEWNYGYTF
once,TRBV7-9,TRBJ2-5,CASSPLGGQETQYF
.,TRBV5-1,TRBJ2-7,CASSFRQGVAYEQYF
.,TRBV9,TRBJ2-3,CASSLGGKSTDTQYF